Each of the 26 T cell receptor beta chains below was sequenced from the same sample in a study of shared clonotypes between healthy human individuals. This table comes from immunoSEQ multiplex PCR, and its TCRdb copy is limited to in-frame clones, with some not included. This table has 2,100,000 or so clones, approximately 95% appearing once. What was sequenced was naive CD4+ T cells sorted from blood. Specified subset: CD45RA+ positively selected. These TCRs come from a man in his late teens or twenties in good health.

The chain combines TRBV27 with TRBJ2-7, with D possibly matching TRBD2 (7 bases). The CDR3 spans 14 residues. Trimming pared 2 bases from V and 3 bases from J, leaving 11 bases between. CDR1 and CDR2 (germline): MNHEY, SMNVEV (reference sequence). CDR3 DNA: TGTGCCAGCAGTTTAAGGGGGGGCCACTACGAGCAGTACTTC. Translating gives CASSLRGGHYEQYF.

The chain's CDR3 is CASSQGGGGTEAFF. CDR3 coding DNA: TGTGCCAGCAGCCAAGGGGGGGGAGGAACTGAAGCTTTCTTT. The chain combines TRBV4-2 with TRBJ1-1, with a weak D call TRBD1 (5 bases). Germline CDR1 LGHNA, CDR2 YNFKEQ. V shed 1 base and J shed 5 bases, with 11 bases lying between them. This CDR3 is built from 14 residues.

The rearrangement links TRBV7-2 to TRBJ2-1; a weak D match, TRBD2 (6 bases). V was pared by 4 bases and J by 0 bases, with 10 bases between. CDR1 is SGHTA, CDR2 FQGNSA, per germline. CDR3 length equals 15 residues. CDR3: CASSSSGLSYNEQFF. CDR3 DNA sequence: TGTGCCAGCAGCTCCAGCGGGCTCTCCTACAATGAGCAGTTCTTC.

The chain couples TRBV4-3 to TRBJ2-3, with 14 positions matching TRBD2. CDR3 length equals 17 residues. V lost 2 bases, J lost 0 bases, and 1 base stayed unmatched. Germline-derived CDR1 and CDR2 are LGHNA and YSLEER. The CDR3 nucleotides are TGCGCCAGCAGCCAAAGGACTAGCGGGAGGAGCACAGATACGCAGTATTTT. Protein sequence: CASSQRTSGRSTDTQYF.

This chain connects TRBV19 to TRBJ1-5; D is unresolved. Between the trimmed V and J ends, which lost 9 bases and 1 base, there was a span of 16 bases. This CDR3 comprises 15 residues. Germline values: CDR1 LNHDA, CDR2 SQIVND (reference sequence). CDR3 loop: CASPTGSGSNQPQHF. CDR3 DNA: TGTGCCAGCCCGACCGGGTCTGGAAGCAATCAGCCCCAGCATTTT.

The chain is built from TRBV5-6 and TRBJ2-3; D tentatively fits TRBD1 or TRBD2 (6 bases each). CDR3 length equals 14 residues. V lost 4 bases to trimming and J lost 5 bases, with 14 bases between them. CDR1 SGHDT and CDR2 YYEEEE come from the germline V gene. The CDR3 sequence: CASSRRGVGDTQYF. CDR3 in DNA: TGTGCCAGCAGCAGAAGGGGGGTAGGAGATACGCAGTATTTT.

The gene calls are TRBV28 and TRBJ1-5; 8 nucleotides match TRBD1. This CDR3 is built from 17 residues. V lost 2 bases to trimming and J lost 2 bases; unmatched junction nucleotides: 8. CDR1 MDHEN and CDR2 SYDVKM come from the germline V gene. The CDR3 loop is CASSLTQGASGNQPQHF. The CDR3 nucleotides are TGTGCCAGCAGTTTAACCCAGGGGGCGTCGGGCAATCAGCCCCAGCATTTT.

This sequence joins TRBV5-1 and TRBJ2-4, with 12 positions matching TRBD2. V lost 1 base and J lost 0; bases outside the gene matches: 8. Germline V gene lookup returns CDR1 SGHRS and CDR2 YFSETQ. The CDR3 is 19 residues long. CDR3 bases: TGCGCCAGCAGCTTGTTAGGGACTAGCGGGCCGCTAGCCAAAAACATTCAGTACTTC. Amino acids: CASSLLGTSGPLAKNIQYF. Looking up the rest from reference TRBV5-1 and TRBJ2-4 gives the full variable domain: KAGVTQTPRYLIKTRGQQVTLSCSPISGHRSVSWYQQTPGQGLQFLFEYFSETQRNKGNFPGRFSGRQFSNSRSEMNVSTLELGDSALYLCASSLLGTSGPLAKNIQYFGAGTRLSVL.

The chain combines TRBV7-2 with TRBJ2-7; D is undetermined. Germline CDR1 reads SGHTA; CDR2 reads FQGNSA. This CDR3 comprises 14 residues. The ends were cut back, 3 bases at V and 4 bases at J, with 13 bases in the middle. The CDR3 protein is CASSFPEIGYEQYF. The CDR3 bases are TGTGCCAGCAGCTTCCCCGAGATCGGGTACGAGCAGTACTTC.

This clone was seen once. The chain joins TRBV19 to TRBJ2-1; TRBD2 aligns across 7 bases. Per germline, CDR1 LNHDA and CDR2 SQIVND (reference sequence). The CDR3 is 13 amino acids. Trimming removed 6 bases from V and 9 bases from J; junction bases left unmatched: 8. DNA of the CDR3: TGTGCCAGTAGGACTAATGGGAGGGCTGAGCAGTTCTTC. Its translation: CASRTNGRAEQFF.

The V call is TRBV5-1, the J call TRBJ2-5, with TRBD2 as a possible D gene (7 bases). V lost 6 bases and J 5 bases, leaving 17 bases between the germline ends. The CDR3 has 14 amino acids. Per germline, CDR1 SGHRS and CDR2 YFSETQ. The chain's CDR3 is CASMGGGSPETQYF. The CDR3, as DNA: TGCGCCAGCATGGGGGGCGGGAGCCCTGAGACCCAGTACTTC.

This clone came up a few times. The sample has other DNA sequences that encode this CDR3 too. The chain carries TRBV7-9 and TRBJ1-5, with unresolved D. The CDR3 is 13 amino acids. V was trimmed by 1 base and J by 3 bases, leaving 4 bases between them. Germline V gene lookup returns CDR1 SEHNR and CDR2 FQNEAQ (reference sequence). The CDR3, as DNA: TGTGCCAGCAGCTTAGGGAACAATCAGCCCCAGCATTTT. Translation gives CASSLGNNQPQHF.

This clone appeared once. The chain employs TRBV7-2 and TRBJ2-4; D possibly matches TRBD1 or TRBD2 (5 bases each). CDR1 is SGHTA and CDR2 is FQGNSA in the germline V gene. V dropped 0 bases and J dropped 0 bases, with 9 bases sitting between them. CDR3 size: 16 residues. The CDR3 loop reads CASSLAGTLAKNIQYF. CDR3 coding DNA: TGTGCCAGCAGCTTAGCAGGGACCCTAGCCAAAAACATTCAGTACTTC.

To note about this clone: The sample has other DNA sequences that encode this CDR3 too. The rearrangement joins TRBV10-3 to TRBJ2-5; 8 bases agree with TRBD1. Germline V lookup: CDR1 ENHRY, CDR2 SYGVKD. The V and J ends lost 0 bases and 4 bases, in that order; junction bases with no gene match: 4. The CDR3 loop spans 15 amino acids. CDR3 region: CAISESGQGAETQYF. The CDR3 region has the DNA TGTGCCATCAGTGAGTCCGGGCAGGGGGCAGAGACCCAGTACTTC.

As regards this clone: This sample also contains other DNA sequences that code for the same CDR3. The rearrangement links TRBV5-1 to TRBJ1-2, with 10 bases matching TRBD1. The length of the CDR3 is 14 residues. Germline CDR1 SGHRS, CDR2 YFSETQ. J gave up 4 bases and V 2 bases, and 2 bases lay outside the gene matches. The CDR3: CASSLGQGGYGYTF. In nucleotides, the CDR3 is TGCGCCAGCAGCTTAGGACAGGGGGGCTATGGCTACACCTTC.

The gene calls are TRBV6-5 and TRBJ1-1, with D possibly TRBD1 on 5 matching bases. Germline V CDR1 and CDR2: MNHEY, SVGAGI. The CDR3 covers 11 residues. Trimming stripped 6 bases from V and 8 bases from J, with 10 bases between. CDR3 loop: CASRDTTEAFF. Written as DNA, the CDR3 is TGTGCCAGCAGGGACACTACAGAAGCTTTCTTT.

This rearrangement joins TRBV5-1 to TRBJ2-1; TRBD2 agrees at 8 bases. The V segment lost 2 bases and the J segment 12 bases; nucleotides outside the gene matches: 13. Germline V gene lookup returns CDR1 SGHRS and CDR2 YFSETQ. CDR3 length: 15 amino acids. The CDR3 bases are TGCGCCAGCAGCTTCGGGGGGGTCTCTACAGAACCGCAGTTCTTC. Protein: CASSFGGVSTEPQFF.

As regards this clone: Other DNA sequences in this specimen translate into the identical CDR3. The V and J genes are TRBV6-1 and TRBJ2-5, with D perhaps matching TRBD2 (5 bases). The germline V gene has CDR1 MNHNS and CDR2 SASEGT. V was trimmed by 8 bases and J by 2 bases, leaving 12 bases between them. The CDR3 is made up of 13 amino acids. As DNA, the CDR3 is TGTGCCAGCTCAAGGACTGGGCAAGAGACCCAGTACTTC. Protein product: CASSRTGQETQYF.

The CDR3 loop reads CASSRGRINEKLFF. CDR3 coding DNA: TGTGCCAGCAGTCGGGGACGGATCAATGAAAAACTGTTTTTT. The chain links TRBV6-5 to TRBJ1-4; the D gene is possibly TRBD1 (5 bases). The CDR3 runs 14 residues. V lost 5 bases, J lost 5 bases, and 12 bases lay in between. The germline CDR1 and CDR2 sequences are MNHEY and SVGAGI.

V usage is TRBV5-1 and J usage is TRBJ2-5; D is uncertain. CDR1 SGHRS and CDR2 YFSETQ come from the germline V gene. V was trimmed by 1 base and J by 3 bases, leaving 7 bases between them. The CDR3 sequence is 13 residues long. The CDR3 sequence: CASSLFLEETQYF. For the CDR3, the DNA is TGCGCCAGCAGCTTGTTTCTTGAAGAGACCCAGTACTTC. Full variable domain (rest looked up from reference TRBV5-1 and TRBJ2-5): KAGVTQTPRYLIKTRGQQVTLSCSPISGHRSVSWYQQTPGQGLQFLFEYFSETQRNKGNFPGRFSGRQFSNSRSEMNVSTLELGDSALYLCASSLFLEETQYFGPGTRLLVL.

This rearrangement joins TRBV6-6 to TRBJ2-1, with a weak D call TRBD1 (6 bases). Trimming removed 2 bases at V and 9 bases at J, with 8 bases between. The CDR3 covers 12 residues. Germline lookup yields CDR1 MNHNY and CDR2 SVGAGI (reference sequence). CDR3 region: CASSYPQGEQFF. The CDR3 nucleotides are TGTGCCAGCAGTTACCCACAGGGTGAGCAGTTCTTC.

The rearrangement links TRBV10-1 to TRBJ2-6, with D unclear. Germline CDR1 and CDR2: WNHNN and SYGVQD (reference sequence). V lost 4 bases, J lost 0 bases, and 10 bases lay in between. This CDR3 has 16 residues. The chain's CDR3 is CASSGGVSSGANVLTF. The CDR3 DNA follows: TGCGCCAGCAGTGGAGGAGTGAGCTCTGGGGCCAACGTCCTGACTTTC.

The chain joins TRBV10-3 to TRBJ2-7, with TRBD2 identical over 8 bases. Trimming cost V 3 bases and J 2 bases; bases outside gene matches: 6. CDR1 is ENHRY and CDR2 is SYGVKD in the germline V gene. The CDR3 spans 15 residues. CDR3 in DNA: TGTGCCATCAGTGATATGGGCGGGAGGACCTACGAGCAGTACTTC. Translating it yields CAISDMGGRTYEQYF.

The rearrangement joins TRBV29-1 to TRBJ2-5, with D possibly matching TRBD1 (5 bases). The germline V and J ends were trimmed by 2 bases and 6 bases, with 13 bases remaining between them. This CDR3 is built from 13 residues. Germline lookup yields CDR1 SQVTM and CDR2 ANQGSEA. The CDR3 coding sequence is TGCAGCGTTGAAACAGGTTGGGATAAGACCCAGTACTTC. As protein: CSVETGWDKTQYF.

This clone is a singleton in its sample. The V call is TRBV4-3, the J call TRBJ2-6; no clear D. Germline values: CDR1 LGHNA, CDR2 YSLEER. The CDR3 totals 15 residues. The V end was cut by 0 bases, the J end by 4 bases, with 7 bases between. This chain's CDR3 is CASSQDPPGANVLTF. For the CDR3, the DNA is TGCGCCAGCAGCCAAGATCCCCCAGGGGCCAACGTCCTGACTTTC.

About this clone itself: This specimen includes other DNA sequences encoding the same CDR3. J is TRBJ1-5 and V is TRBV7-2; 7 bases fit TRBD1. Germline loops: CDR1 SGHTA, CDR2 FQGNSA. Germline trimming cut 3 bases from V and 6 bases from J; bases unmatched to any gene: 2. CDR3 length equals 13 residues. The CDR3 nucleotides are TGTGCCAGCAGCTTCGACAGGGCTCAGCCCCAGCATTTT. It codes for CASSFDRAQPQHF.